Listed here are 27 T cell receptor beta chains from one sample, sequenced in a study of cytomegalovirus exposure and HLA in healthy donors. The primer mix had 60 Vbeta and 13 Jbeta primers. Data came from immunoSEQ multiplex PCR; TCRdb stores just in-frame clones and leaves some out. The data show about 140,000 clones, around 80% seen once. Source material: PBMCs. These receptors all stem from a male donor in good health and CMV-seropositive.

The chain combines TRBV7-6 with TRBJ2-5, with TRBD2 matching 10 bases. Germline loops: CDR1 SGHVS, CDR2 FNYEAQ. Trimming at V came to 0 bases and at J to 3 bases, leaving 13 bases not matched to a gene. The CDR3 spans 19 residues. DNA of the CDR3: TGTGCCAGCAGCTTAGCGACGCCTAGCGGGAGCTATTTGGAAGAGACCCAGTACTTC. Amino acid sequence: CASSLATPSGSYLEETQYF.

The chain couples TRBV7-2 to TRBJ1-6; no clear D. The CDR3 extends over 15 amino acids. The V end lost 3 bases, the J end lost 4 bases, and 10 bases lay between the germline ends. Germline V gene lookup returns CDR1 SGHTA and CDR2 FQGNSA. The CDR3 region has the DNA TGTGCCAGCAGCTTTACGGGAGGGTATAATTCACCCCTCCACTTT. Encoded protein: CASSFTGGYNSPLHF. The full variable domain, completed using reference TRBV7-2 and TRBJ1-6, is GAGVSQSPSNKVTEKGKDVELRCDPISGHTALYWYRQSLGQGLEFLIYFQGNSAPDKSGLPSDRFSAERTGGSVSTLTIQRTQQEDSAVYLCASSFTGGYNSPLHFGNGTRLTVT.

This sequence joins TRBV5-1 and TRBJ2-2; 8 bases are shared with TRBD2. The CDR3 loop spans 16 amino acids. The ends lost 4 bases at V and 4 bases at J; junction bases unmatched: 9. Germline V gene lookup returns CDR1 SGHRS and CDR2 YFSETQ. The CDR3 coding sequence is TGCGCCAGCAGCCAGCTCGGGAGGGCCCTCACCGGGGAGCTGTTTTTT. Residues: CASSQLGRALTGELFF.

V and J are TRBV29-1 and TRBJ2-7; TRBD1 agrees at 7 bases. CDR3 length equals 14 residues. CDR1 and CDR2 (germline): SQVTM, ANQGSEA. J lost 3 bases, V lost 7 bases, and 12 bases had no gene match. The CDR3 DNA reads as TGCAGCGCTGTACGGACAGGAAGATTCTACGAGCAGTACTTC. Translated: CSAVRTGRFYEQYF.

The chain has TRBV27 and TRBJ2-7; TRBD2 matches at 9 bases. V trimming: 3 bases; J trimming: 2 bases; junction bases outside the gene matches: 5. The CDR3 contains 15 residues. The germline CDR1 and CDR2 sequences are MNHEY and SMNVEV (reference sequence). As DNA, the CDR3 is TGTGCCAGCAGTTTTTTGGCGGGGGGGACCTACGAGCAGTACTTC. Amino acids: CASSFLAGGTYEQYF.

This rearrangement joins TRBV2 to TRBJ1-5; D ambiguous. This CDR3 has 13 amino acids. The germline CDR1 and CDR2 sequences are SNHLY and FYNNEI. V was shortened by 7 bases and J by 0 bases, with 7 bases between the two germline ends. The CDR3 DNA follows: TGTGCCAGCACTTATTATAGCAATCAGCCCCAGCATTTT. Protein sequence: CASTYYSNQPQHF.

On this clone: This CDR3 is also generated by other DNA sequences in the sample. This chain joins TRBV5-6 and TRBJ1-2, with 7 bases identical to TRBD1. This CDR3 contains 13 residues. Losses at the gene ends were 4 bases for V and 5 bases for J; bases not matched to a gene: 5. Germline V CDR1 and CDR2: SGHDT, YYEEEE. CDR3 amino acids: CASSPGTVYGYTF. The CDR3 DNA is TGTGCCAGCAGCCCGGGGACAGTATATGGCTACACCTTC. The complete variable domain, with remaining parts taken from reference TRBV5-6 and TRBJ1-2, reads DAGVTQSPTHLIKTRGQQVTLRCSPKSGHDTVSWYQQALGQGPQFIFQYYEEEERQRGNFPDRFSGHQFPNYSSELNVNALLLGDSALYLCASSPGTVYGYTFGSGTRLTVV.

The chain couples TRBV11-2 to TRBJ1-4; possibly TRBD1 for D (5 bases). The CDR3 covers 15 residues. CDR1 is SGHAT and CDR2 is FQNNGV in the germline V gene. Trimming removed 5 bases from V and 8 bases from J, with 18 bases in between. CDR3 nucleotides: TGTGCCAGCAGCCGGGGGGGAGGGGCATGGGAAAAACTGTTTTTT. Amino acids: CASSRGGGAWEKLFF.

V is TRBV7-2 and J is TRBJ2-5; D gene ambiguous. V gave up 2 bases and J gave up 2 bases, with 6 bases separating them. CDR1 and CDR2 from the germline V gene are SGHTA and FQGNSA. The CDR3 spans 13 residues. Here the CDR3 DNA reads TGTGCCAGCAGCTTAAACATGCAAGAGACCCAGTACTTC. This gives the protein CASSLNMQETQYF. The full variable domain, in which reference TRBV7-2 and TRBJ2-5 provide the parts outside the CDR3, is GAGVSQSPSNKVTEKGKDVELRCDPISGHTALYWYRQSLGQGLEFLIYFQGNSAPDKSGLPSDRFSAERTGGSVSTLTIQRTQQEDSAVYLCASSLNMQETQYFGPGTRLLVL.

The rearrangement uses TRBV29-1 and TRBJ2-3, with D unresolved. The CDR3 length is 14 residues. Germline values: CDR1 SQVTM, CDR2 ANQGSEA. Trimming pared 5 bases from V and 0 bases from J, leaving 12 bases between. CDR3 nucleotides: TGCAGCGTTCCCCCCTTTCCTAGCACAGATACGCAGTATTTT. It encodes CSVPPFPSTDTQYF.

The sample holds a few counts of this clone. This chain joins TRBV4-2 and TRBJ2-2; D is ambiguous. Trimming pared 2 bases from V and 1 base from J, leaving 5 bases between. This CDR3 is 14 amino acids long. Germline CDR1 is LGHNA and CDR2 is YNFKEQ. The CDR3 region is CASSQSWNTGELFF. CDR3 coding DNA: TGTGCCAGCAGCCAAAGCTGGAACACCGGGGAGCTGTTTTTT.

CDR3 in DNA: TGTGCCATCAGTTCCTCCGGGACACGGGGCGGGGAGACCCAGTACTTC. It translates to CAISSSGTRGGETQYF. The chain has TRBV10-3 and TRBJ2-5, with D maybe TRBD1 (6 bases). Germline V gene sequence: CDR1 ENHRY, CDR2 SYGVKD. This CDR3 comprises 16 residues. The V end lost 5 bases, the J end lost 5 bases, and 21 bases lay between the germline ends.

This clone was recorded once. A read error may produce the germline difference seen at one junction end. The rearrangement links TRBV19 to TRBJ2-2; 9 bases agree with TRBD1. Germline lookup yields CDR1 LNHDA and CDR2 SQIVND (reference sequence). The CDR3 is made up of 14 amino acids. CDR3 region: CASSTGGAVGELFF. CDR3 bases: TGTGCCAGCAGTACAGGGGGCGCGGTCGGGGAGCTGTTTTTT.

V is TRBV29-1 and J is TRBJ2-3; TRBD2 matches at 8 bases. J was trimmed by 0 bases and V by 3 bases; bases with no gene match: 2. Germline V CDR1 and CDR2: SQVTM, ANQGSEA. The CDR3 covers 14 residues. CDR3 amino acids: CSVDSGVSTDTQYF. CDR3 nucleotide sequence: TGCAGCGTTGATAGCGGGGTTAGCACAGATACGCAGTATTTT.

The chain is built from TRBV29-1 and TRBJ2-3, with TRBD2 matching 8 bases. V shed 1 base, J shed 2 bases, and the junction held 5 bases outside the gene matches. This CDR3 is 15 amino acids long. Germline values: CDR1 SQVTM, CDR2 ANQGSEA. The CDR3 DNA reads as TGCAGCGTTGAAGGAGCAGCGGGGGACACAGATACGCAGTATTTT. Protein: CSVEGAAGDTDTQYF.

The chain joins TRBV9 to TRBJ2-7; TRBD1 might be the D (6 bases). Germline CDR1 SGDLS, CDR2 YYNGEE. V was trimmed by 3 bases and J by 3 bases, leaving 19 bases between them. The length of the CDR3 is 16 residues. CDR3 nucleotides: TGTGCCAGCAGCGCCTCCTTGACAGGCGACATCTACGAGCAGTACTTC. The encoded protein is CASSASLTGDIYEQYF.

V and J are TRBV5-6 and TRBJ2-5, with a possible D match to TRBD1 (5 bases). CDR1 SGHDT and CDR2 YYEEEE come from the germline V gene. V lost 3 bases to trimming and J lost 0 bases, with 12 bases between them. The CDR3 contains 15 residues. The CDR3 spells CASSSMLDNQETQYF. The CDR3 DNA is TGTGCCAGCAGCTCGATGCTGGACAACCAAGAGACCCAGTACTTC.

Here the CDR3 DNA reads TGTGCCAGCAGACGTTCCGGGACAGGCCCCAATGAGCAGTTCTTC. It yields the protein CASRRSGTGPNEQFF. The gene calls are TRBV14 and TRBJ2-1; TRBD1 agrees at 8 bases. The CDR3 contains 15 residues. V was pared by 6 bases and J by 6 bases, with 10 bases of the junction left unmatched. Germline-derived CDR1 and CDR2 are SGHDN and FVKESK.

This clone was counted between two and nine times. This chain uses TRBV27 with TRBJ1-6, with D unclear. The length of the CDR3 is 17 residues. Germline CDR1 reads MNHEY; CDR2 reads SMNVEV (reference sequence). V was cut by 2 bases and J by 6 bases, with 17 bases left in between. Here the CDR3 DNA reads TGTGCCAGCAGTTTAGTGAACTATTGGGAGACTAATTCACCCCTCCACTTT. This encodes CASSLVNYWETNSPLHF.

This clone appeared once. This chain links TRBV7-9 with TRBJ2-5, with TRBD1 identical over 8 bases. Near its end, the DNA agrees better with TRBJ2-7, so the J call may be wrong. CDR3 size: 14 residues. Germline V lookup: CDR1 SEHNR, CDR2 FQNEAQ (reference sequence). CDR3 region: CASSFGQGHYEQYF. The CDR3 bases are TGTGCCAGCAGCTTCGGACAGGGCCACTACGAGCAGTACTTC.

This clone was counted only a few times. V is TRBV13 and J is TRBJ2-1; TRBD1 might be the D (6 bases). The V end was cut by 5 bases, the J end by 5 bases, with 13 bases between. Germline values: CDR1 PRHDT, CDR2 FYEKMQ (reference sequence). This CDR3 contains 14 residues. For the CDR3, the DNA is TGTGCCAGCAGCCCCCGGACAGTAAACAATGAGCAGTTCTTC. It encodes CASSPRTVNNEQFF. Based on the CDR3 plus reference TRBV13 and TRBJ2-1, the full variable domain is AAGVIQSPRHLIKEKRETATLKCYPIPRHDTVYWYQQGPGQDPQFLISFYEKMQSDKGSIPDRFSAQQFSDYHSELNMSSLELGDSALYFCASSPRTVNNEQFFGPGTRLTVL.

V gene TRBV2 combines with J gene TRBJ2-7; 8 bases align to TRBD2. The ends lost 4 bases at V and 7 bases at J; junction bases unmatched: 18. CDR1 SNHLY and CDR2 FYNNEI come from the germline V gene. The CDR3 has 17 amino acids. CDR3 sequence: CASSVGGGRSMRDEQYF. The CDR3 DNA is TGTGCCAGCAGTGTAGGTGGCGGGAGGTCCATGCGGGATGAGCAGTACTTC.

The chain is built from TRBV9 and TRBJ2-7, with TRBD1 matching over 9 bases. J was trimmed by 6 bases and V by 2 bases; bases with no gene match: 6. This CDR3 is built from 14 residues. Germline assignment: CDR1 SGDLS and CDR2 YYNGEE. The CDR3 region has the DNA TGTGCCAGCAGCGTCTCGGGACAGGGCTTCGAGCAGTACTTC. It translates to CASSVSGQGFEQYF.

The chain joins TRBV19 to TRBJ2-3; weak D call: TRBD1 (6 bases). CDR3 length equals 13 residues. Deletions cut 5 bases from V and 6 bases from J, with 12 bases between. Germline V gene data show CDR1 as LNHDA and CDR2 as SQIVND (reference sequence). CDR3 in amino acids: CASSEGGSDTQYF. CDR3 sequence (DNA): TGTGCCAGTAGTGAAGGGGGTTCGGATACGCAGTATTTT.

The sample holds one count of this clone. The chain couples TRBV18 to TRBJ2-3, with D perhaps TRBD1 (6 bases). Germline V gene lookup returns CDR1 KGHSH and CDR2 LQKENI. This CDR3 spans 14 amino acids. Trimming removed 6 bases from V and 4 bases from J, with 14 bases in between. The CDR3 DNA sequence: TGTGCCAGCTCGGACGGACAGAGGGCAGATACGCAGTATTTT. It yields the protein CASSDGQRADTQYF. Using reference TRBV18 and TRBJ2-3 for the parts outside the CDR3, the full variable domain is NAGVMQNPRHLVRRRGQEARLRCSPMKGHSHVYWYRQLPEEGLKFMVYLQKENIIDESGMPKERFSAEFPKEGPSILRIQQVVRGDSAAYFCASSDGQRADTQYFGPGTRLTVL.

The V gene is TRBV6-5, the J gene TRBJ2-7, with D perhaps TRBD2 (5 bases). V was shortened by 5 bases and J by 0 bases, with 8 bases between the two germline ends. The CDR3 totals 13 residues. Germline V gene data show CDR1 as MNHEY and CDR2 as SVGAGI. The CDR3 DNA reads as TGTGCCAGCAGTAGGACTGACTCCTACGAGCAGTACTTC. Translation gives CASSRTDSYEQYF.

This clone appeared a few times. The V and J genes are TRBV5-6 and TRBJ1-5; D is unclear. The CDR3 has 13 residues. CDR1 and CDR2 (germline): SGHDT, YYEEEE. Trimming shortened V by 1 base and J by 8 bases, and 10 bases separated the two germline ends. CDR3 residues: CASSLQDYEPQHF. CDR3 coding DNA: TGTGCCAGCAGCTTGCAAGACTACGAGCCCCAGCATTTT.